This T cell receptor beta chain was found in a study of cytomegalovirus exposure and HLA in healthy donors. Of note for this clone: Its antigen is still unknown.

In germline, CDR1 is SGHRS, CDR2 YFSETQ. This CDR3 region has 15 residues. After removal of 4 bases from V and 0 bases from J, the junction contained 2 bases not matched to a gene. Study-level findings and limits: Later analysis indicated greater clonal expansion among HLA-associated TCR beta chains than among equally common other chains. Common viral pathogens (according to a later analysis) appeared linked to several of the most significant clusters.

PCR amplification relied on 60 Vbeta primers (plus 13 Jbeta primers). The data were produced by immunoSEQ multiplex PCR, yet TCRdb's version contains in-frame clones alone and is incomplete. The table includes around 160,000 clones, approximately 77% detected once. All donors participated as healthy donors of bone marrow. The TCR was taken from a male donor in good health and CMV-seropositive. V gene TRBV5-1 combines with J gene TRBJ2-5; 11 bases map to TRBD2. What was sequenced was PBMCs. The CDR3 DNA follows: TGCGCCAGCAGCAAGGGACTAGCGGACCAAGAGACCCAGTACTTC. This gives the protein CASSKGLADQETQYF.